This TCR beta chain was profiled in a study of blood T cells in healthy people across ages. The sample holds many counts of this clonotype. A second about 7 to 12 cycle PCR used barcoded and J-beta primers. Using its own MiXCR run on the 5' RACE reads, TCRdb lists one record per CDR3 protein. The sample lists 800,000 to 950,000 distinct CDR3 sequences, roughly 29% occurring once. These data are also associated with another study on T cells of mothers and their children. That publication notes: Researchers put all of the extracted RNA into cDNA synthesis, using roughly 1.5 ug per 15 ul.

What was sequenced was blood. The receptor comes from a woman aged 40 to 50 in good health.

Here the CDR3 reads CASSQIGTGPYEQYF. CDR3 in DNA: TGTGCCAGCAGCCAAATAGGGACAGGACCCTACGAGCAGTACTTC. V is TRBV4-2 and J is TRBJ2-7; 8 bases align to TRBD1. The CDR3 runs to 15 residues. The germline CDR1 and CDR2 sequences are LGHNA and YNFKEQ. V was clipped by 2 bases and J by 2 bases; unmatched bases: 5.